This T cell receptor (beta chain) was captured by sequencing in a study of shared clonotypes between healthy human individuals. General study results and limits: Naive subsets typically showed greater estimated richness than memory subsets.

In regard to this clone: Its antigen is still unknown.

The CDR3 runs to 16 residues. The germline V and J ends were trimmed by 1 base and 4 bases, with 17 bases remaining between them. The germline gives CDR1 SGDLS, CDR2 YYNGEE. Only in-frame clones appear in the TCRdb table, and some are missing; sequencing was by immunoSEQ multiplex PCR. The table lists some 1.4 million clones, approximately 97% of them singletons. The sequenced sample was naive CD4+ T cells sorted from blood. The subset was: CD45RA+ positively selected. The sequence was collected from a man aged 25-45 years in good health. The chain links TRBV9 to TRBJ1-1, with TRBD1 as a possible D gene (6 bases). Written as DNA, the CDR3 is TGTGCCAGCAGCGTAAGGGCAACCAGGGGTAGCACTGAAGCTTTCTTT. Its protein is CASSVRATRGSTEAFF.